This T cell receptor beta chain was recovered during a study of blood T cell repertoires in COVID-19. Across the study: The United States, Italy and Spain were the sources of the acute and convalescent COVID-19 samples. PBMCs, B-cell-depleted T cells, or T cells provided the cDNA or gDNA that made up the material.

V was pared by 2 bases and J by 3 bases, with 8 bases of the junction left unmatched. Germline CDR1 reads SGHNT; CDR2 reads YYREEE (reference sequence). The CDR3 has 16 amino acids. Authors' analysis steps: Amplification from reference gene primers served as the basis for estimated nucleated cell counts. TCRdb's table, derived via immunoSEQ multiplex PCR, lists solely in-frame clones and lacks some. For V, J and clone size, that table is used; D and trimming come from the DNA. The data contain about 170,000 clones, 86% of them singletons. Patients of the Seattle cohort, enrolled during active infection, were followed longitudinally.

The receptor was derived from a woman aged 55-75 years with COVID-19, enrolled during active disease. The sequencing input was peripheral blood. The V and J genes are TRBV5-4 and TRBJ2-7, with TRBD2 matching 10 bases. CDR3 DNA: TGTGCCAGCAGCTTACGGGCTAGCGGGAGAGGCTACGAGCAGTACTTC. Protein sequence: CASSLRASGRGYEQYF.